The 6 T cell receptor beta chains reported below all come from one sample, sequenced in a study of blood T cell repertoires in COVID-19. Profiling relied on immunoSEQ multiplex PCR, and the TCRdb table lists in-frame clones only, not all of them. The repertoire holds 100,000 to 150,000 clones, with around 79% as singletons. Sequencing was performed on peripheral blood. These receptors were obtained from a man aged 45-65 years with acute or convalescent COVID-19.

The V and J genes are TRBV9 and TRBJ2-5; 10 nucleotides align to TRBD2. Germline-derived CDR1 and CDR2 are SGDLS and YYNGEE. The V gene end was trimmed by 0 bases and the J gene end by 5 bases; junction bases not matched to a gene: 7. The length of the CDR3 is 16 residues. The CDR3 here is CASSVVNSGGLETQYF. Here the CDR3 DNA reads TGTGCCAGCAGCGTAGTGAATAGCGGGGGGCTGGAGACCCAGTACTTC. Supplemented by reference TRBV9 and TRBJ2-5, the full variable domain reads DSGVTQTPKHLITATGQRVTLRCSPRSGDLSVYWYQQSLDQGLQFLIQYYNGEERAKGNILERFSAQQFPDLHSELNLSSLELGDSALYFCASSVVNSGGLETQYFGPGTRLLVL.

This clone was counted a few times. This CDR3 reads CASSLDRRANYGYTF. CDR3 coding DNA: TGCGCCAGCAGCTTGGACAGGCGAGCTAACTATGGCTACACCTTC. V and J are TRBV5-1 and TRBJ1-2, with a possible D match to TRBD1 (5 bases). V was pared by 0 bases and J by 0 bases, with 9 bases between. This CDR3 is 15 amino acids long. Germline assignment: CDR1 SGHRS and CDR2 YFSETQ.

The chain uses TRBV5-6 and TRBJ1-2; D is uncertain. CDR1 and CDR2 (germline): SGHDT, YYEEEE. This CDR3 comprises 13 residues. V shed 0 bases and J shed 7 bases, with 10 bases lying between them. DNA of the CDR3: TGTGCCAGCAGCTTGGCAGCCGAGGCTGGCTACACCTTC. It codes for CASSLAAEAGYTF.

As for this clone: Its ends do not fully match the called genes, so a read error is possible. V and J are TRBV7-2 and TRBJ2-3; 7 bases agree with TRBD2. From germline, CDR1 is SGHTA and CDR2 FQGNSA. This CDR3 has 15 residues. CDR3 nucleotides: TGTGCCAACAGCTTAGACCCTAGCGGTATAGATACGCAGTATTTT. Its translation is CANSLDPSGIDTQYF.

The chain has TRBV11-2 and TRBJ1-4; D unresolved. This CDR3 is built from 15 residues. V was clipped by 4 bases and J by 8 bases, with 17 bases between them. The germline V gene encodes CDR1 SGHAT and CDR2 FQNNGV. CDR3 sequence: CASSSISGEPEKLFF. The CDR3 DNA is TGTGCCAGCAGCTCCATCTCCGGGGAGCCCGAAAAACTGTTTTTT.

The V gene is TRBV4-1, the J gene TRBJ1-4, with a weak D call TRBD1 (6 bases). The CDR3 consists of 15 residues. V was shortened by 1 base and J by 3 bases, with 9 bases between the two germline ends. The germline gives CDR1 MGHRA, CDR2 YSYEKL. The CDR3 region is CASSQAGTPNEKLFF. In DNA, the CDR3 is TGCGCCAGCAGCCAAGCCGGGACACCTAATGAAAAACTGTTTTTT.